The clone carrying this T cell receptor (beta chain) was counted many times. Each sample used at least 6.5 million PBMCs. This sample is part of a study of blood T cells in healthy people across ages. Study in general: Template switching captured about one barcoded beta molecule per two T cells.

Next came a second PCR, run for roughly 6 to 11 cycles, which used a sample-barcoded 5' primer along with a J-beta primer mix. TCRdb reanalysed the 5' RACE reads using MiXCR and keeps one entry per CDR3 protein. Of around 900,000 distinct CDR3 sequences detected, under 30% appear once; the ten largest clones hold 17%. V gave up 0 bases and J gave up 5 bases, with 11 bases separating them. The CDR3 extends over 14 amino acids. Looked up from germline, CDR1 is SGHTA and CDR2 is FQGNSA. The TCR sequence derives from a woman older than 75 in good health. V usage is TRBV7-2 and J usage is TRBJ2-7, with D perhaps given as TRBD1 or TRBD2 (5 bases each). The material sequenced was blood. CDR3 bases: TGTGCCAGCAGCTTAGCAGTGGGGGTCCACGAGCAGTACTTC. Protein sequence: CASSLAVGVHEQYF.